The clone carrying this T cell receptor beta chain was counted between two and nine times. The sample belongs to a study of patients and donors after allogeneic stem cell transplantation. Each CDR3 protein is one row after TCRdb ran MiXCR on the RT-PCR reads. This sample carries 190,000 or so distinct CDR3 sequences, over 30% of them seen once, and the ten largest clones take about 9.9%. Germline V gene data show CDR1 as LGHNA and CDR2 as YNFKEQ. This CDR3 is built from 15 residues. Trimming removed 0 bases at V and 4 bases at J, with 12 bases between. The TCR was taken from a human donor who was either an allogeneic HSCT recipient or a stem cell or donor lymphocyte infusion donor (not recorded which). It is not recorded whose cells these are; they may come from a transplant donor. Sequenced material: blood, either unsorted or a sorted T cell fraction (not recorded which). This sequence joins TRBV4-2 and TRBJ1-2; D unresolved. The CDR3 DNA reads TGTGCCAGCAGCCAAGAAAGGTTTGGAAGCTATGGCTACACCTTC. The encoded protein is CASSQERFGSYGYTF.